The T cell receptor (beta chain) described here comes from a study of T cells in localized non-small cell lung cancer. Method: immunoSEQ multiplex PCR; TCRdb's copy keeps in-frame clones and lacks some. Among about 24,000 clones, roughly nine tenths were seen once, and the ten largest hold 15%. The receptor comes from a man aged 35 to 69 with stage III squamous cell lung carcinoma. The source material was peripheral blood, sampled before any cancer treatment.

CDR3 in DNA: TGTGCCTGGAGTGTTTGGGGCGGTGGCTACACCTTC. Amino acid sequence: CAWSVWGGGYTF. The chain has TRBV30 and TRBJ1-2; maybe TRBD1 (5 bases). Per germline, CDR1 GTSNPN and CDR2 SVGIG (reference sequence). Trimming removed 0 bases at V and 7 bases at J, with 9 bases between. This CDR3 contains 12 residues.